Presented here are 27 T cell receptor beta chains from one specimen sequenced in a study of blood T cell repertoires in COVID-19. Generated by immunoSEQ multiplex PCR, the TCRdb table keeps only in-frame clones and is missing some. The repertoire includes about 440,000 clones, roughly 91% of them detected once, and roughly 0.66% sits in the top ten. Sequencing was performed on PBMCs or T cells enriched from blood (not recorded which). The source is a young man who had recovered from COVID-19.

The V call is TRBV28, the J call TRBJ1-1; a weak D match, TRBD1 (6 bases). From germline, CDR1 is MDHEN and CDR2 SYDVKM. This CDR3 is built from 14 residues. With 6 bases removed from V and 6 bases from J, the gap between germline ends came to 17 bases. This chain's CDR3 is CASSEDGGQAEAFF. Written as DNA, the CDR3 is TGTGCCAGCAGCGAAGACGGGGGGCAGGCTGAAGCTTTCTTT.

The chain employs TRBV5-4 and TRBJ2-3, with a weak D call TRBD2 (6 bases). Germline V CDR1 and CDR2: SGHNT, YYREEE (reference sequence). V dropped 0 bases and J dropped 4 bases, with 9 bases sitting between them. The CDR3 has 14 residues. As DNA, the CDR3 is TGTGCCAGCAGCTTGGAGGGAGGCCCAGATACGCAGTATTTT. Its protein is CASSLEGGPDTQYF.

In this sample, this clone turned up once. This chain links TRBV5-1 with TRBJ2-6; TRBD2 might be the D (6 bases). Trimming shortened V by 1 base and J by 2 bases, and 10 bases separated the two germline ends. The CDR3 runs 16 residues. Germline V lookup: CDR1 SGHRS, CDR2 YFSETQ. CDR3: CASSLSPGAGANVLTF. DNA for the CDR3: TGCGCCAGCAGCTTGTCCCCGGGGGCTGGGGCCAACGTCCTGACTTTC.

The chain combines TRBV30 with TRBJ2-2; tentative D call: TRBD2 (6 bases). Trimming pared 5 bases from V and 0 bases from J, leaving 13 bases between. From germline, CDR1 is GTSNPN and CDR2 SVGIG (reference sequence). The CDR3 loop spans 15 amino acids. The CDR3 is CAWSYGGSNTGELFF. The CDR3 nucleotides read TGTGCCTGGTCATACGGAGGGTCGAACACCGGGGAGCTGTTTTTT. The variable domain in full, completed from reference TRBV30 and TRBJ2-2, reads SQTIHQWPATLVQPVGSPLSLECTVEGTSNPNLYWYRQAAGRGLQLLFYSVGIGQISSEVPQNLSASRPQDRQFILSSKKLLLSDSGFYLCAWSYGGSNTGELFFGEGSRLTVL.

This chain links TRBV28 with TRBJ2-5; TRBD1 agrees at 8 bases. J gave up 3 bases and V 5 bases, and 8 bases lay outside the gene matches. Looked up from germline, CDR1 is MDHEN and CDR2 is SYDVKM. The CDR3 length is 15 residues. CDR3 region: CASSARTGGKETQYF. CDR3 in DNA: TGTGCCAGCAGTGCGAGAACAGGGGGTAAAGAGACCCAGTACTTC.

This chain joins TRBV5-4 and TRBJ2-1; no clear D. V was pared by 5 bases and J by 0 bases, with 12 bases between. Germline CDR1 SGHNT, CDR2 YYREEE (reference sequence). The CDR3 is 15 amino acids. The CDR3 spells CASRVTGSSYNEQFF. Written as DNA, the CDR3 is TGTGCCAGCAGGGTGACTGGGTCCTCCTACAATGAGCAGTTCTTC.

The rearrangement uses TRBV13 and TRBJ2-3, with 11 bases identical to TRBD2. The CDR3 is made up of 17 amino acids. CDR1 and CDR2 (germline): PRHDT, FYEKMQ (reference sequence). V trimming: 4 bases; J trimming: 5 bases; junction bases outside the gene matches: 11. This CDR3 reads CASSSRYTSGRVDTQYF. The CDR3 DNA is TGTGCCAGCAGCTCACGGTACACTAGCGGGAGAGTAGATACGCAGTATTTT.

The chain combines TRBV6-1 with TRBJ1-2, with D possibly TRBD1 on 6 matching bases. The V gene lost 2 bases and the J gene lost 5 bases, with 12 bases spanning the gap. CDR3 length: 14 residues. Germline loops: CDR1 MNHNS, CDR2 SASEGT. In DNA form, the CDR3 reads TGTGCCAGCAGTGAAATTGCTACAGGGTATGGCTACACCTTC. It specifies CASSEIATGYGYTF.

The chain recombines TRBV7-9 with TRBJ2-3, with 10 bases aligning to TRBD1. The germline V gene encodes CDR1 SEHNR and CDR2 FQNEAQ (reference sequence). V shed 5 bases, J shed 3 bases, and the junction held 8 bases outside the gene matches. This CDR3 region has 16 residues. CDR3 sequence: CASSDQGQGRTDTQYF. The CDR3, as DNA: TGTGCCAGCAGCGACCAGGGACAGGGGAGGACAGATACGCAGTATTTT. Together with reference TRBV7-9 and TRBJ2-3, the CDR3 gives the full variable domain: DTGVSQNPRHKITKRGQNVTFRCDPISEHNRLYWYRQTLGQGPEFLTYFQNEAQLEKSRLLSDRFSAERPKGSFSTLEIQRTEQGDSAMYLCASSDQGQGRTDTQYFGPGTRLTVL.

This clone has only a few counts. The V call is TRBV6-1, the J call TRBJ2-7; TRBD2 agrees at 7 bases. V shed 3 bases and J 0 bases; nucleotides not matched to a gene: 5. Germline-derived CDR1 and CDR2 are MNHNS and SASEGT. The CDR3 has 15 amino acids. The CDR3 reads CASSEAGGSSYEQYF. The CDR3, as DNA: TGTGCCAGCAGTGAGGCGGGCGGGAGCTCCTACGAGCAGTACTTC.

The rearrangement links TRBV24-1 to TRBJ1-1; possible D gene TRBD1, 6 bases. The CDR3 is 11 amino acids. CDR1 KGHDR and CDR2 SFDVKD come from the germline V gene. Trimming took off 12 bases at V and 11 bases at J, with 18 bases between the two ends. The CDR3 here is CASLRQAGAFF. The DNA of the CDR3 is TGTGCCTCCCTCAGACAGGCTGGGGCTTTCTTT.

The J gene is TRBJ2-3, the V gene TRBV7-9, with 8 bases matching TRBD2. There are 16 residues in the CDR3. The junction had 7 bases not matched to a gene; V was cut back by 5 bases and J by 0 bases. Germline loops: CDR1 SEHNR, CDR2 FQNEAQ (reference sequence). CDR3 sequence (DNA): TGTGCCAGCAGCCGGGGTAGCGGGGCTAGCACAGATACGCAGTATTTT. As protein: CASSRGSGASTDTQYF.

V and J are TRBV12-5 and TRBJ2-2; 11 bases are shared with TRBD2. The CDR3 loop spans 22 amino acids. V shed 4 bases, J shed 5 bases, and the junction held 24 bases outside the gene matches. Germline assignment: CDR1 LGHNT and CDR2 FRNRAP. The CDR3 sequence is CASGSVPLEGLAGGPITGELFF. The DNA of the CDR3 is TGTGCTAGTGGTTCGGTACCGTTGGAGGGTTTAGCGGGAGGGCCTATTACCGGGGAGCTGTTTTTT.

The chain recombines TRBV6-5 with TRBJ2-1, with a tentative D call TRBD2 (5 bases). Germline V gene sequence: CDR1 MNHEY, CDR2 SVGAGI. V gave up 1 base and J gave up 4 bases, with 8 bases separating them. CDR3 length: 14 amino acids. DNA of the CDR3: TGTGCCAGCAGTTACTTGGGAGAATACAATGAGCAGTTCTTC. Translating it yields CASSYLGEYNEQFF.

The V call is TRBV28, the J call TRBJ2-5; D unclear. This CDR3 is 13 amino acids long. CDR1 is MDHEN, CDR2 SYDVKM, per germline. Trimming left V 5 bases short and J 3 bases short, with 10 bases between. CDR3 coding DNA: TGTGCCAGCAGTCGAATCTCAGAAGAGACCCAGTACTTC. Encoded protein: CASSRISEETQYF.

This rearrangement joins TRBV9 to TRBJ2-2, with 13 bases matching TRBD2. The CDR3 sequence is 17 residues long. The V gene's germline CDR1 is SGDLS and CDR2 YYNGEE. J gave up 5 bases and V 4 bases, and 8 bases lay outside the gene matches. The CDR3 protein is CASSKRTSGRGTGELFF. CDR3 nucleotides: TGTGCCAGCAGCAAAAGGACTAGCGGGAGAGGTACCGGGGAGCTGTTTTTT. The full variable domain, its missing parts supplied by reference TRBV9 and TRBJ2-2, is DSGVTQTPKHLITATGQRVTLRCSPRSGDLSVYWYQQSLDQGLQFLIQYYNGEERAKGNILERFSAQQFPDLHSELNLSSLELGDSALYFCASSKRTSGRGTGELFFGEGSRLTVL.

In nucleotides, the CDR3 is TGTGCCAGCTCAATTGGGACAGGGGATTACGAGCAGTACTTC. Translating gives CASSIGTGDYEQYF. V gene TRBV18 combines with J gene TRBJ2-7; 10 nucleotides align to TRBD1. The junction had 5 bases not matched to a gene; V was cut back by 5 bases and J by 4 bases. Germline V gene lookup returns CDR1 KGHSH and CDR2 LQKENI. This CDR3 contains 14 residues.

The chain links TRBV3-1 (or the pseudogene TRBV3-2) to TRBJ2-7; 9 nucleotides agree with TRBD1. The CDR3 contains 14 residues. Losses at the gene ends were 1 base for V and 3 bases for J; bases not matched to a gene: 1. Per the germline V gene, CDR1 is LGHDT and CDR2 is YNNKEL (reference sequence). The CDR3 here is CASSQADRGYEQYF. CDR3 nucleotide sequence: TGTGCCAGCAGCCAAGCGGACAGGGGCTACGAGCAGTACTTC.

The rearrangement uses TRBV2 and TRBJ2-7; possibly TRBD2 for D (5 bases). CDR3 size: 14 residues. Trimming left V 6 bases short and J 5 bases short, with 17 bases between. Per the germline V gene, CDR1 is SNHLY and CDR2 is FYNNEI. The CDR3 region is CASRTQEGSDEQYF. CDR3 in DNA: TGTGCCAGCAGAACACAAGAGGGTTCCGACGAGCAGTACTTC.

In this sample, this clone turned up a few times. The chain links TRBV19 to TRBJ1-4; 12 bases map to TRBD1. This CDR3 comprises 13 residues. From germline, CDR1 is LNHDA and CDR2 SQIVND (reference sequence). Trimming removed 5 bases from V and 12 bases from J; junction bases left unmatched: 4. CDR3 coding DNA: TGTGCCAGTAGTGGGACAGGGGGCAGGGAACTGTTTTTT. Its translation: CASSGTGGRELFF.

The V gene is TRBV27, the J gene TRBJ2-2; maybe TRBD1 (5 bases). The length of the CDR3 is 15 residues. The V end was cut by 2 bases, the J end by 0 bases, with 7 bases between. Germline V lookup: CDR1 MNHEY, CDR2 SMNVEV (reference sequence). CDR3 sequence reads: CASSLRQTNTGELFF. The CDR3 DNA follows: TGTGCCAGCAGTTTACGACAGACGAACACCGGGGAGCTGTTTTTT.

This rearrangement joins TRBV7-8 to TRBJ2-1; the D is unclear. Trimming cost V 5 bases and J 7 bases, with 12 bases left between them. The CDR3 is made up of 13 amino acids. Germline V gene lookup returns CDR1 SGHVS and CDR2 FQNEAQ. The chain's CDR3 is CASSAVSVNEQFF. The CDR3 coding sequence is TGTGCCAGCAGCGCCGTATCGGTTAATGAGCAGTTCTTC.

V is TRBV23-1 and J is TRBJ2-2, with 7 bases aligning to TRBD2. TRBV23-1 is an open reading frame whose function is uncertain. V dropped 1 base and J dropped 2; count of bases not matched to a gene: 4. This CDR3 is built from 16 residues. CDR3 amino acids: CASSQFGEGNTGELFF. The CDR3 DNA is TGCGCCAGCAGTCAATTTGGGGAGGGAAACACCGGGGAGCTGTTTTTT.

About this clone: This specimen includes other DNA sequences encoding the same CDR3. This rearrangement joins TRBV6-1 to TRBJ1-1; maybe TRBD1 (6 bases). V lost 1 base to trimming and J lost 2 bases, with 8 bases between them. This CDR3 has 14 amino acids. Germline CDR1 is MNHNS and CDR2 is SASEGT. CDR3 sequence (DNA): TGTGCCAGCAGTGAAGGAGGGGGAAACACTGAAGCTTTCTTT. Protein sequence: CASSEGGGNTEAFF.

The chain carries TRBV2 and TRBJ1-2; 9 nucleotides line up with TRBD1. Germline CDR1 is SNHLY and CDR2 is FYNNEI. Trimming removed 5 bases from V and 4 bases from J; junction bases left unmatched: 5. The CDR3 spans 14 residues. CDR3 bases: TGTGCCAGCAGTAATCGACAGGGGGGCTATGGCTACACCTTC. Translating it yields CASSNRQGGYGYTF.

The CDR3 spells CASSPGQISGNTIYF. In DNA form, the CDR3 reads TGTGCCAGCAGCCCTGGACAGATCTCTGGAAACACCATATATTTT. This chain connects TRBV9 to TRBJ1-3, with D perhaps matching TRBD1 (6 bases). Trimming cost V 4 bases and J 0 bases, with 11 bases left between them. CDR1 is SGDLS and CDR2 is YYNGEE in the germline V gene. This CDR3 region has 15 residues.

The rearrangement links TRBV28 to TRBJ1-3; no definite D call. The CDR3 spans 12 residues. The germline CDR1 and CDR2 sequences are MDHEN and SYDVKM. V dropped 7 bases and J dropped 3 bases, with 7 bases sitting between them. Here the CDR3 DNA reads TGTGCCAGCACCCGTTATGGAAACACCATATATTTT. Translation: CASTRYGNTIYF.